The clone carrying this T cell receptor beta chain was detected only a few times. The V and J ends lost 6 bases and 4 bases, in that order; junction bases with no gene match: 5. Looked up from germline, CDR1 is SNHLY and CDR2 is FYNNEI. The CDR3 sequence is 13 residues long. Original processing methods: By means of reference gene primer amplification, nucleated cell counts were estimated. Sequencing was performed with immunoSEQ multiplex PCR; in TCRdb, only in-frame clones are kept and a portion is missing. Clone size and V and J calls were adopted from that table, with D and trimming inferred from the DNA. The sample holds more than 200,000 clones, roughly 80% seen once. This sample is drawn from a study of blood T cell repertoires in COVID-19. Study-wide context: Samples representing acute and convalescent COVID-19 were sourced from the United States, Italy and Spain. Nucleic acid was either cDNA or gDNA, and it came from T cells, B-cell-depleted T cells, or PBMCs.

The TCR comes from an elderly woman with acute or convalescent COVID-19. This rearrangement joins TRBV2 to TRBJ2-7, with 8 bases fitting TRBD2. Input material: peripheral blood. The CDR3 loop is CASRRTSQYEQYF. The CDR3 DNA reads TGTGCCAGCAGGCGGACTAGCCAATACGAGCAGTACTTC.